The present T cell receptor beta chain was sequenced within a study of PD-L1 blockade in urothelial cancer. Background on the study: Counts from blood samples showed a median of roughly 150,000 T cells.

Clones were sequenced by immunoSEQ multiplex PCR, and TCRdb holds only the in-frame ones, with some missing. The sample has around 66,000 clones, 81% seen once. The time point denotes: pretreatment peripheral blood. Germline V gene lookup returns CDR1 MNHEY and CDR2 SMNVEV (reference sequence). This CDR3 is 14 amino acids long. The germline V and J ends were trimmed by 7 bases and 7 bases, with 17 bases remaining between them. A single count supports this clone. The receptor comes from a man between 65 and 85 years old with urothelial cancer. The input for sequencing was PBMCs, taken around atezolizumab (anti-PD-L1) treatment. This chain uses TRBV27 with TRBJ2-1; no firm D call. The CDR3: CASTNLPLANEQFF. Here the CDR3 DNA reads TGTGCCAGCACTAACCTACCTCTCGCAAATGAGCAGTTCTTC.